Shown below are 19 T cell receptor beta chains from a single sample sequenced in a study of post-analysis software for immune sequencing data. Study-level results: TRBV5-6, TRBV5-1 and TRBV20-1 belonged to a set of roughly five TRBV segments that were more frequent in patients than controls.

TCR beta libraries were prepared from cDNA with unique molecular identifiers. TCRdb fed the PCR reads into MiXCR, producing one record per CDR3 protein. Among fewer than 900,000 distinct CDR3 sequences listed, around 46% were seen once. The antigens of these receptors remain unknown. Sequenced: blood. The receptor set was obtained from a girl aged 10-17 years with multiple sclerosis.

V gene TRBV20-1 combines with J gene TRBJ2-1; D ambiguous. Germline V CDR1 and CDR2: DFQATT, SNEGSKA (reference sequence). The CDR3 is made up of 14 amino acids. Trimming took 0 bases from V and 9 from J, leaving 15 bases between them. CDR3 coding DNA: TGCAGTGCTAGAGATCCCGTTGCCGGGCTTGAGCAGTTCTTC. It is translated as CSARDPVAGLEQFF.

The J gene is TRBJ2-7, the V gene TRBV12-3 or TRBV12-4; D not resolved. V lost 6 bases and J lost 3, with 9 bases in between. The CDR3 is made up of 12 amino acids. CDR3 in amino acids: CASRGLSYEQYF. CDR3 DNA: TGTGCCAGCAGGGGCTTAAGCTACGAGCAGTACTTC.

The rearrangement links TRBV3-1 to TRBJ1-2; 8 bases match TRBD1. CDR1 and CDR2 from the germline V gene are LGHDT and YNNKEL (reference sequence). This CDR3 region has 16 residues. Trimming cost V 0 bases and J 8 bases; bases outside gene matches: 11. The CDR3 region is CASSQDLSQGASGYTF. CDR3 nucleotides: TGTGCCAGCAGCCAAGATCTAAGTCAGGGGGCGTCGGGCTACACCTTC.

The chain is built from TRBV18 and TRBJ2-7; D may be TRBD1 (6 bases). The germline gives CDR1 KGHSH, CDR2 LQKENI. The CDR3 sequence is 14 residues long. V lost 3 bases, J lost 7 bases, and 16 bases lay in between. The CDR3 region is CASSPAWGLREQYF. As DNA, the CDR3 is TGTGCCAGCTCACCTGCGTGGGGGCTACGAGAGCAGTACTTC. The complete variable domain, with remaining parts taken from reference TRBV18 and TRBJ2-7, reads NAGVMQNPRHLVRRRGQEARLRCSPMKGHSHVYWYRQLPEEGLKFMVYLQKENIIDESGMPKERFSAEFPKEGPSILRIQQVVRGDSAAYFCASSPAWGLREQYFGPGTRLTVT.

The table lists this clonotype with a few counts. The CDR3 here is CASSQLVQNGRFQSYEQYF. The CDR3 DNA sequence: TGCGCCAGCAGCCAGTTGGTCCAAAACGGGCGTTTCCAATCCTACGAGCAGTACTTC. This rearrangement joins TRBV5-1 to TRBJ2-7; D remains ambiguous. In germline, CDR1 is SGHRS, CDR2 YFSETQ. There are 19 residues in the CDR3. Trimming stripped 4 bases from V and 1 base from J, with 27 bases between.

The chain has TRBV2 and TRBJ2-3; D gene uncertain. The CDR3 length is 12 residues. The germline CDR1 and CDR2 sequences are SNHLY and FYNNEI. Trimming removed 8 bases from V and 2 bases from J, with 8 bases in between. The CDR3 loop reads CASDLSTDTQYF. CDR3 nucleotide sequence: TGTGCCAGCGACCTATCCACAGATACGCAGTATTTT.

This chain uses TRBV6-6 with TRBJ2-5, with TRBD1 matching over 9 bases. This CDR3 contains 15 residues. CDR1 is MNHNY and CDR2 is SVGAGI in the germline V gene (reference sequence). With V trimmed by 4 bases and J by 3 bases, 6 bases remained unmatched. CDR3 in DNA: TGTGCCAGCAGTTGGATTACAGGGGGCAAAGAGACCCAGTACTTC. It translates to CASSWITGGKETQYF.

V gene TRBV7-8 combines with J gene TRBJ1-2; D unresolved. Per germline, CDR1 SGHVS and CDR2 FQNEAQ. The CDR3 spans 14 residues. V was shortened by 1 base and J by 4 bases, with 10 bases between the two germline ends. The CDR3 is CASSLDVHSYGYTF. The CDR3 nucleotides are TGTGCCAGCAGCTTAGACGTGCATTCCTATGGCTACACCTTC.

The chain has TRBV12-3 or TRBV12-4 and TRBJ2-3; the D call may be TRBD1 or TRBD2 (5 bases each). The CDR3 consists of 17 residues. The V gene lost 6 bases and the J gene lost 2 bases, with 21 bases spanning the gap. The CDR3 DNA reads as TGTGCCAGCAGCCTAACCGGGACGCTTTACTCCACAGATACGCAGTATTTT. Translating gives CASSLTGTLYSTDTQYF.

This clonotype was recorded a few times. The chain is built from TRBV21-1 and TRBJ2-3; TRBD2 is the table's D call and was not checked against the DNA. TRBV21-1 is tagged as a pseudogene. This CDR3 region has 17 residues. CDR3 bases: TGTGCCAGCAGCAAAGAGTCGGCTAGCGGGAACACAGATACGCAGTATTTT. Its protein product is CASSKESASGNTDTQYF.

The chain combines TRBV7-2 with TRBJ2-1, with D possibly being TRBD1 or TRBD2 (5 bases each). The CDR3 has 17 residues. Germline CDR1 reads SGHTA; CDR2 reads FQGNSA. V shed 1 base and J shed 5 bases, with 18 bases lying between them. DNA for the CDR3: TGTGCCAGCAGCTTAGTCGTGGGGGACCCCGTTAACAATGAGCAGTTCTTC. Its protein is CASSLVVGDPVNNEQFF.

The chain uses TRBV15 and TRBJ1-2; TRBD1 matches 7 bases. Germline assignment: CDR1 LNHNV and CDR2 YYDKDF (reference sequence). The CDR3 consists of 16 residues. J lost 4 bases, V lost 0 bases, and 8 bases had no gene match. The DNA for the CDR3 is TGTGCCACCAGCAGAGATCTAACAGGGGCCTTCTATGGCTACACCTTC. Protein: CATSRDLTGAFYGYTF.

The CDR3 sequence: CASSLRGGGIYYGYTF. CDR3 DNA: TGTGCCAGCAGCTTAAGGGGCGGGGGAATATACTATGGCTACACCTTC. The V gene is TRBV13, the J gene TRBJ1-2, with a tentative D call TRBD1 (5 bases). This CDR3 has 16 residues. CDR1 is PRHDT, CDR2 FYEKMQ, per germline (reference sequence). The ends were cut back, 2 bases at V and 3 bases at J, with 16 bases in the middle.

CDR3 DNA sequence: TGTGCCAGCAGGGAAACAGGGATTAGAGCAGATACGCAGTATTTT. This gives the protein CASRETGIRADTQYF. The gene calls are TRBV12-3 or TRBV12-4 and TRBJ2-3, with TRBD1 as a possible D gene (6 bases). This CDR3 is 15 amino acids long. Trimming removed 6 bases from V and 4 bases from J, with 17 bases in between.

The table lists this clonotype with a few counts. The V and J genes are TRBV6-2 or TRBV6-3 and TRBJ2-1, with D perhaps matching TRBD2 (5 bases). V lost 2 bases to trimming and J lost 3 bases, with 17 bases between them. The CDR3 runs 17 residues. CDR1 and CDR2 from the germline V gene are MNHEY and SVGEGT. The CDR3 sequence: CASSYPNWETNYNEQFF. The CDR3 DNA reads TGTGCCAGCAGTTACCCGAATTGGGAGACTAACTACAATGAGCAGTTCTTC.

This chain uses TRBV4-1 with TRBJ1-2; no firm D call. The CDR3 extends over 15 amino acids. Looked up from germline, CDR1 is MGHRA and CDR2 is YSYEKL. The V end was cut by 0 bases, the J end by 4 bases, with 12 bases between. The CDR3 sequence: CASSQEGGVCYGYTF. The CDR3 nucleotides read TGCGCCAGCAGCCAAGAAGGCGGGGTGTGCTATGGCTACACCTTC.

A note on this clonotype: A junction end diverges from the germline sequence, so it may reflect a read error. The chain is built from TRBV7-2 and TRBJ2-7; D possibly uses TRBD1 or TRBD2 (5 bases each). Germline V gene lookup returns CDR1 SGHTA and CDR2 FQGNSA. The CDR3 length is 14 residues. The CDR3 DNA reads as TGTGTCAGCAGCCCCGGGGATCAGGGCTACGAGCAGTACTTC. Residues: CVSSPGDQGYEQYF.

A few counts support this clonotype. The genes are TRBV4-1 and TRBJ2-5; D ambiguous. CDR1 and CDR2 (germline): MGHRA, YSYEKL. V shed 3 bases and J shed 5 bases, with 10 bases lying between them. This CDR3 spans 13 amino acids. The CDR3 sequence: CASSQGIGETQYF. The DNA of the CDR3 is TGCGCCAGCAGCCAGGGGATCGGGGAGACCCAGTACTTC.

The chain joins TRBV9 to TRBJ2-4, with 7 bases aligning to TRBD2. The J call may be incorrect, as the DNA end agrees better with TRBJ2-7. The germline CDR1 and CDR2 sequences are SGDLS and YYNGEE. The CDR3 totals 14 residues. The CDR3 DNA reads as TGTGCCAGCAGCGTCTCGTGGCGGGAGACCGAGCAGTACTTC. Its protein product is CASSVSWRETEQYF.